One sample yielded the 32 T cell receptor beta chains listed below, sequenced in a study of cytomegalovirus exposure and HLA in healthy donors (dated by TCRdb to between 2016 and 2019). Library creation used the immunoSEQ multiplex PCR assay. As stored in TCRdb, this immuneACCESS dataset retains in-frame rearrangements with V and J assigned. A fraction of the clones does not appear; measured against another copy, unresolved V genes explain less than half of the discrepancy, and the remainder lacks a known reason. The sample records roughly 56,000 clones, approximately 92% of which are singletons. Roughly 1.2% of the sample is in the top ten clones. Sequencing was done on a sample of PBMCs. The receptors stem from a man between 18 and 35 years old in good health and CMV-seronegative.

This clone has more than one count but fewer than ten. The genes are TRBV7-2 and TRBJ1-5; D perhaps matches TRBD1 (6 bases). CDR3 size: 14 residues. Germline CDR1 and CDR2: SGHTA and FQGNSA. The ends were cut back, 0 bases at V and 6 bases at J, with 9 bases in the middle. The CDR3 here is CASSLAGGGQPQHF. The CDR3 DNA reads as TGTGCCAGCAGCTTAGCAGGGGGGGGTCAGCCCCAGCATTTT. Together with reference TRBV7-2 and TRBJ1-5, the CDR3 gives the full variable domain: GAGVSQSPSNKVTEKGKDVELRCDPISGHTALYWYRQSLGQGLEFLIYFQGNSAPDKSGLPSDRFSAERTGGSVSTLTIQRTQQEDSAVYLCASSLAGGGQPQHFGDGTRLSIL.

The V gene is TRBV29-1, the J gene TRBJ2-7; 8 bases map to TRBD1. J was trimmed by 2 bases and V by 5 bases; bases with no gene match: 5. This CDR3 comprises 13 residues. In germline, CDR1 is SQVTM, CDR2 ANQGSEA. DNA of the CDR3: TGCAGCGTTCCCCGGACAGGGACCTACGAGCAGTACTTC. Translating gives CSVPRTGTYEQYF.

The chain's CDR3 is CASSSEPGTGYYEQYF. As DNA, the CDR3 is TGCGCCAGCTCCTCAGAACCCGGGACAGGATACTACGAGCAGTACTTC. V and J are TRBV5-1 and TRBJ2-7, with 8 bases lining up with TRBD1. Germline loops: CDR1 SGHRS, CDR2 YFSETQ. There are 16 residues in the CDR3. The ends lost 7 bases at V and 3 bases at J; junction bases unmatched: 15.

There are a few counts of this clone. The chain combines TRBV2 with TRBJ2-7; TRBD1 agrees at 10 bases. The CDR3 extends over 14 amino acids. The V gene's germline CDR1 is SNHLY and CDR2 FYNNEI. The V gene end was trimmed by 6 bases and the J gene end by 0 bases; junction bases not matched to a gene: 2. CDR3 sequence (DNA): TGTGCCAGCAGAGGGACAGGGGTCTCCTACGAGCAGTACTTC. Residues: CASRGTGVSYEQYF.

The V gene is TRBV28, the J gene TRBJ1-5, with no clear D. V lost 4 bases and J 2 bases, leaving 15 bases between the germline ends. This CDR3 region has 16 residues. Germline loops: CDR1 MDHEN, CDR2 SYDVKM. As DNA, the CDR3 is TGTGCCAGCAGTTATGGAGGGCCTGAGGGCAATCAGCCCCAGCATTTT. Protein: CASSYGGPEGNQPQHF.

This clone was recorded only once. The rearrangement joins TRBV4-1 to TRBJ2-7; 9 nucleotides match TRBD1. The J segment lost 1 base and the V segment lost 2 bases, leaving 6 bases of the junction unmatched. The CDR3 is 16 amino acids. The germline CDR1 and CDR2 sequences are MGHRA and YSYEKL. The CDR3: CASSQIPGQGSYEQYF. The CDR3 DNA is TGCGCCAGCAGCCAAATTCCAGGACAGGGGTCCTACGAGCAGTACTTC.

V is TRBV4-1 and J is TRBJ2-1, with TRBD1 identical over 7 bases. Trimming took 0 bases from V and 5 from J; bases not matched to a gene: 13. From germline, CDR1 is MGHRA and CDR2 YSYEKL. CDR3 size: 18 residues. DNA for the CDR3: TGCGCCAGCAGCCAAGAAAGGACAGGAAATTTCAGGGACAATGAGCAGTTCTTC. It codes for CASSQERTGNFRDNEQFF.

Only one count was recorded for this clone. V is TRBV6-6 and J is TRBJ1-4; tentatively, D is TRBD1 (5 bases). Trimming removed 7 bases from V and 8 bases from J, with 14 bases in between. CDR3 length: 13 amino acids. Looked up from germline, CDR1 is MNHNY and CDR2 is SVGAGI (reference sequence). CDR3 sequence reads: CASTLGPGEKLFF. CDR3 DNA: TGTGCCAGCACCCTGGGCCCAGGGGAAAAACTGTTTTTT.

V usage is TRBV4-2 and J usage is TRBJ1-4; D unclear. CDR3 length equals 13 residues. Germline-derived CDR1 and CDR2 are LGHNA and YNFKEQ. Trimming pared 1 base from V and 6 bases from J, leaving 6 bases between. The CDR3 DNA sequence: TGTGCCAGCAGCCAAGCCCAGGATGAAAAACTGTTTTTT. This encodes CASSQAQDEKLFF.

This clone was found once. The chain joins TRBV13 to TRBJ1-2, with TRBD1 identical over 10 bases. Trimming cost V 3 bases and J 9 bases; bases outside gene matches: 10. Germline V gives CDR1 PRHDT, CDR2 FYEKMQ (reference sequence). The CDR3 is made up of 15 amino acids. The CDR3 protein is CASSFRTGGHDRYTF. The CDR3 DNA is TGTGCCAGCAGCTTTAGGACAGGGGGTCACGATCGCTACACCTTC.

This chain uses TRBV28 with TRBJ2-3, with 7 nucleotides matching TRBD1. The V segment lost 3 bases and the J segment 2 bases; nucleotides outside the gene matches: 14. This CDR3 is built from 18 residues. Germline CDR1 MDHEN, CDR2 SYDVKM. In nucleotides, the CDR3 is TGTGCCAGCAGTTTCGGAATTCACAGGGGACGCTTCACAGATACGCAGTATTTT. The encoded protein is CASSFGIHRGRFTDTQYF.

This CDR3 is CASLSAHPSYEQYF. DNA for the CDR3: TGTGCCAGCTTATCAGCGCACCCCTCCTACGAGCAGTACTTC. J is TRBJ2-7 and V is TRBV28; D remains ambiguous. Germline V CDR1 and CDR2: MDHEN, SYDVKM. This CDR3 has 14 amino acids. The germline V and J ends were trimmed by 8 bases and 0 bases, with 14 bases remaining between them.

The rearrangement links TRBV9 to TRBJ2-3, with 9 bases that match TRBD2. CDR3 length: 16 amino acids. Germline V lookup: CDR1 SGDLS, CDR2 YYNGEE. V lost 0 bases, J lost 6 bases, and 8 bases stayed unmatched. CDR3 region: CASSVAPSGIMDTQYF. For the CDR3, the DNA is TGTGCCAGCAGCGTAGCCCCTAGCGGGATTATGGATACGCAGTATTTT. The complete variable domain, with remaining parts taken from reference TRBV9 and TRBJ2-3, reads DSGVTQTPKHLITATGQRVTLRCSPRSGDLSVYWYQQSLDQGLQFLIQYYNGEERAKGNILERFSAQQFPDLHSELNLSSLELGDSALYFCASSVAPSGIMDTQYFGPGTRLTVL.

CDR3 amino acids: CASSLFGSYNEQFF. The CDR3, as DNA: TGCGCCAGCAGCTTGTTCGGGAGTTACAATGAGCAGTTCTTC. The chain couples TRBV5-1 to TRBJ2-1; possibly TRBD2 for D (6 bases). The CDR3 runs to 14 residues. The V end was cut by 1 base, the J end by 4 bases, with 9 bases between. CDR1 SGHRS and CDR2 YFSETQ come from the germline V gene.

Turning to this clone: This sample includes further DNA sequences coding for the same CDR3. J is TRBJ2-7 and V is TRBV27; possible D gene TRBD2, 5 bases. Trimming removed 2 bases at V and 6 bases at J, with 11 bases between. Germline CDR1 reads MNHEY; CDR2 reads SMNVEV (reference sequence). This CDR3 comprises 13 residues. The CDR3 coding sequence is TGTGCCAGCAGTTTAACTAGGATTGGCGAGCAGTACTTC. Translating it yields CASSLTRIGEQYF.

This sequence joins TRBV7-2 and TRBJ1-2; 12 bases are shared with TRBD1. Germline CDR1 SGHTA, CDR2 FQGNSA. Germline trimming cut 5 bases from V and 4 bases from J; bases unmatched to any gene: 2. The CDR3 is made up of 14 amino acids. CDR3 DNA: TGTGCCAGCAGCCCGGGACAGGGGGCCTATGGCTACACCTTC. Translation gives CASSPGQGAYGYTF.

The chain links TRBV27 to TRBJ2-1, with TRBD1 matching over 10 bases. CDR3 length: 15 residues. After removal of 6 bases from V and 3 bases from J, the junction contained 5 bases not matched to a gene. CDR1 is MNHEY and CDR2 is SMNVEV in the germline V gene (reference sequence). CDR3 DNA sequence: TGTGCCAGCAGCCCGGGGACAGGGGACTACAATGAGCAGTTCTTC. Protein product: CASSPGTGDYNEQFF.

This clone was observed a single time. The rearrangement uses TRBV6-1 and TRBJ1-2; 7 bases align to TRBD1. The J segment lost 2 bases and the V segment lost 8 bases, leaving 5 bases of the junction unmatched. The germline CDR1 and CDR2 sequences are MNHNS and SASEGT. This CDR3 comprises 13 residues. Here the CDR3 reads CASWTGKNYGYTF. CDR3 nucleotides: TGTGCCAGCTGGACAGGCAAAAACTATGGCTACACCTTC.

V gene TRBV4-3 combines with J gene TRBJ2-1, with D tentatively TRBD1 (6 bases). Germline CDR1 reads LGHNA; CDR2 reads YSLEER. V shed 4 bases and J shed 3 bases, with 13 bases lying between them. This CDR3 spans 15 amino acids. CDR3 DNA sequence: TGCGCCAGCAGCCCAGAAGGACAGTACTACAATGAGCAGTTCTTC. It specifies CASSPEGQYYNEQFF.

The rearrangement uses TRBV19 and TRBJ2-1, with 11 bases that match TRBD2. The V gene's germline CDR1 is LNHDA and CDR2 SQIVND (reference sequence). With 5 bases clipped from V and 1 base from J, the junction kept 10 bases outside the gene matches. The CDR3 contains 18 residues. The DNA of the CDR3 is TGTGCCAGTAGTTTAGCGGGAGGGCGACTTTCTTCCTACAATGAGCAGTTCTTC. Its translation: CASSLAGGRLSSYNEQFF. The full variable domain, in which reference TRBV19 and TRBJ2-1 provide the parts outside the CDR3, is DGGITQSPKYLFRKEGQNVTLSCEQNLNHDAMYWYRQDPGQGLRLIYYSQIVNDFQKGDIAEGYSVSREKKESFPLTVTSAQKNPTAFYLCASSLAGGRLSSYNEQFFGPGTRLTVL.

This sequence joins TRBV2 and TRBJ2-1; 7 positions agree with TRBD2. After removal of 6 bases from V and 6 bases from J, the junction contained 14 bases not matched to a gene. The germline V gene encodes CDR1 SNHLY and CDR2 FYNNEI. CDR3 size: 16 residues. CDR3 bases: TGTGCCAGCAGCGGAACCGGCGGGAGTTTCGGCAATGAGCAGTTCTTC. This codes for CASSGTGGSFGNEQFF.

The chain joins TRBV11-2 to TRBJ2-5, with D perhaps TRBD2 (6 bases). Germline values: CDR1 SGHAT, CDR2 FQNNGV. V lost 0 bases and J 4 bases, leaving 12 bases between the germline ends. CDR3 length equals 15 residues. The DNA for the CDR3 is TGTGCCAGCAGCTTAGATTTGACCGGGAGAGAGACCCAGTACTTC. Its translation is CASSLDLTGRETQYF.

Remarks on this clone: Other DNA sequences in the sample encode the same CDR3. This chain connects TRBV10-3 to TRBJ2-1; no clear D gene. CDR1 is ENHRY and CDR2 is SYGVKD in the germline V gene. The CDR3 has 13 amino acids. Trimming removed 2 bases from V and 7 bases from J, with 9 bases in between. The CDR3 loop reads CAISEDQLNEQFF. The CDR3, as DNA: TGTGCCATCAGTGAGGATCAGTTAAATGAGCAGTTCTTC.

The gene calls are TRBV21-1 and TRBJ2-7; the tabulated D call, TRBD1, remains unverified against the DNA. TRBV21-1 is a pseudogene segment. The CDR3 covers 13 residues. The CDR3 sequence: CASSPQAPNEQYF. In DNA form, the CDR3 reads TGTGCCAGCAGCCCCCAGGCCCCCAACGAGCAGTACTTC.

The J gene is TRBJ2-7, the V gene TRBV28; TRBD2 aligns across 13 bases. J was trimmed by 2 bases and V by 2 bases; bases with no gene match: 12. CDR3 length equals 19 residues. Germline V gene lookup returns CDR1 MDHEN and CDR2 SYDVKM. This chain's CDR3 is CASSLLSRTSGRLTYEQYF. The CDR3 nucleotides read TGTGCCAGCAGTTTACTAAGCCGGACTAGCGGGAGACTTACCTACGAGCAGTACTTC.

The rearrangement joins TRBV6-5 to TRBJ1-2; 8 nucleotides match TRBD1. The CDR3 length is 15 residues. Germline V gene data show CDR1 as MNHEY and CDR2 as SVGAGI. Trimming cost V 2 bases and J 6 bases; bases outside gene matches: 8. CDR3: CASSYSGTGSNGYTF. The CDR3 DNA reads as TGTGCCAGCAGTTACAGCGGGACAGGAAGCAATGGCTACACCTTC.

The rearrangement links TRBV25-1 to TRBJ2-1; 7 nucleotides agree with TRBD2. Germline CDR1 and CDR2: MGHDK and SYGVNS. This CDR3 contains 15 residues. The V gene end was trimmed by 5 bases and the J gene end by 2 bases; junction bases not matched to a gene: 6. The CDR3 DNA reads as TGTGCCAGCAGTAAGGGACTACTCACCTACAATGAGCAGTTCTTC. Translation: CASSKGLLTYNEQFF.

In this sample, this clone turned up once. This chain links TRBV5-1 with TRBJ2-3; tentatively, D is TRBD1 (6 bases). Germline V gene lookup returns CDR1 SGHRS and CDR2 YFSETQ. The CDR3 has 18 residues. The V and J ends lost 5 bases and 0 bases respectively, with 22 bases between them. The CDR3 DNA follows: TGCGCCAGCAGACCAACCCTCGGAGGAGGACAGAGCACAGATACGCAGTATTTT. Translating it yields CASRPTLGGGQSTDTQYF.

The chain carries TRBV6-5 and TRBJ2-1, with D perhaps TRBD1 (5 bases). V lost 2 bases and J 8 bases, leaving 16 bases between the germline ends. The CDR3 is made up of 15 amino acids. Looked up from germline, CDR1 is MNHEY and CDR2 is SVGAGI. Written as DNA, the CDR3 is TGTGCCAGCAGTTACGGACCCCAGGGTCGAGATGAGCAGTTCTTC. As protein: CASSYGPQGRDEQFF.

This clone was picked up a small number of times. This chain joins TRBV28 and TRBJ1-2; D ambiguous. Trimming removed 5 bases from V and 8 bases from J, with 9 bases in between. Germline lookup yields CDR1 MDHEN and CDR2 SYDVKM. The CDR3 extends over 11 amino acids. In nucleotides, the CDR3 is TGTGCCAGCAGTGCCCAGTTCGGCTACACCTTC. It translates to CASSAQFGYTF.

This chain uses TRBV2 with TRBJ1-2, with D hard to call. Trimming cost V 4 bases and J 4 bases, with 10 bases left between them. Per the germline V gene, CDR1 is SNHLY and CDR2 is FYNNEI. The CDR3 sequence is 13 residues long. The CDR3 sequence: CASSAAEIYGYTF. The CDR3 DNA is TGTGCCAGCAGTGCCGCGGAAATCTATGGCTACACCTTC. Looking up the rest from reference TRBV2 and TRBJ1-2 gives the full variable domain: EPEVTQTPSHQVTQMGQEVILRCVPISNHLYFYWYRQILGQKVEFLVSFYNNEISEKSEIFDDQFSVERPDGSNFTLKIRSTKLEDSAMYFCASSAAEIYGYTFGSGTRLTVV.

CDR3 protein: CSAGGGKDTEAFF. The DNA for the CDR3 is TGCAGCGCCGGAGGGGGCAAGGACACTGAAGCTTTCTTT. V is TRBV29-1 and J is TRBJ1-1; 7 bases map to TRBD1. Per germline, CDR1 SQVTM and CDR2 ANQGSEA. After removal of 7 bases from V and 3 bases from J, the junction contained 8 bases not matched to a gene. The CDR3 totals 13 residues.